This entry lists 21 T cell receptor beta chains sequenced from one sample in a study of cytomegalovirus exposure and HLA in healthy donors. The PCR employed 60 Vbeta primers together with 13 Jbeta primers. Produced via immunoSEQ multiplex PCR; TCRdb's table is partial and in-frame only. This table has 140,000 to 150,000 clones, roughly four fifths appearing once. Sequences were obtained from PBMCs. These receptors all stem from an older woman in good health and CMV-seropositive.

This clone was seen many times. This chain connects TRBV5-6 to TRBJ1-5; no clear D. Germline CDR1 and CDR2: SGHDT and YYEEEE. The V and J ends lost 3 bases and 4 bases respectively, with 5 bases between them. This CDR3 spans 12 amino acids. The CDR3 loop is CASSSQNQPQHF. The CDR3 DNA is TGTGCCAGCAGCTCCCAAAATCAGCCCCAGCATTTT.

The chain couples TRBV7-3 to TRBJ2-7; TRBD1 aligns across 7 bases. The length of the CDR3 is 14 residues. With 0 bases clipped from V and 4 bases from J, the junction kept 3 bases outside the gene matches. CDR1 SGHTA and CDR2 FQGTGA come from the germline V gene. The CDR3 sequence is CASSLTPGGYEQYF. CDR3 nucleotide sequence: TGTGCCAGCAGCTTAACCCCAGGGGGATACGAGCAGTACTTC.

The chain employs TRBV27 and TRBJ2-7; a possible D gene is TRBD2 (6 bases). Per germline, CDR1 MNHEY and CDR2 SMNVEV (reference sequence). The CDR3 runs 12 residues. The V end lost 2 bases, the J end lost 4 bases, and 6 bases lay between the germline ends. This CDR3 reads CASSLGGYEQYF. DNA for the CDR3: TGTGCCAGCAGTTTAGGGGGGTACGAGCAGTACTTC.

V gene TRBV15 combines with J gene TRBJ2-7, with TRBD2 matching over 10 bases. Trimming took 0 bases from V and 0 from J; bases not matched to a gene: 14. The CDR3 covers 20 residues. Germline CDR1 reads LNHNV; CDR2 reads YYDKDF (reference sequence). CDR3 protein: CATSRDLRAGGSVSSYEQYF. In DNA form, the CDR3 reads TGTGCCACCAGCAGAGATTTGAGAGCGGGAGGGAGTGTAAGCTCCTACGAGCAGTACTTC.

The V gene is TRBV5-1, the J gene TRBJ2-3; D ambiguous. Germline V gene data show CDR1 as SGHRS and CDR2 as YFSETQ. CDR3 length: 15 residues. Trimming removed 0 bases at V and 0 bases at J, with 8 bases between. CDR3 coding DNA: TGCGCCAGCAGCTTGGAGGCGGTAAGCACAGATACGCAGTATTTT. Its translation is CASSLEAVSTDTQYF.

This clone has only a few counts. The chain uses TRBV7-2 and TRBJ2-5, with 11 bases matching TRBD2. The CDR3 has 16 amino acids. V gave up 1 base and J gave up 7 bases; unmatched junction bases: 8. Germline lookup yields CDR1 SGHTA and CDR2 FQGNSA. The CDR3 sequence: CASSLDSGRAFGTQYF. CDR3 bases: TGTGCCAGCAGCTTAGATAGCGGGAGGGCCTTCGGGACCCAGTACTTC.

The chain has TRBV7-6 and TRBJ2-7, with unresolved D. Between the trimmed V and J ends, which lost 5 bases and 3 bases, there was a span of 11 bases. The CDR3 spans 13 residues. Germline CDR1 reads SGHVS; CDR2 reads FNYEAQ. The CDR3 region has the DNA TGTGCCAGCAGCACATTTGGTGGCTACGAGCAGTACTTC. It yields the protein CASSTFGGYEQYF.

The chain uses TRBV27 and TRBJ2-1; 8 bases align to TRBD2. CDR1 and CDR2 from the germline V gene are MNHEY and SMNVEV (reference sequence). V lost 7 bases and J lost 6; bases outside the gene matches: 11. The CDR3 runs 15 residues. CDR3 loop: CASTQRGGAGNEQFF. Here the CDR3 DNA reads TGTGCCAGCACACAACGGGGGGGAGCGGGCAATGAGCAGTTCTTC.

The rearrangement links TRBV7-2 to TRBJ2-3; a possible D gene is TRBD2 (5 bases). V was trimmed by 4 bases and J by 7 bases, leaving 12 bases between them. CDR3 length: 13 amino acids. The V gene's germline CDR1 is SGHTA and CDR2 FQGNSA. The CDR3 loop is CASSSELVNTQYF. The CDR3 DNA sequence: TGTGCCAGCAGCTCCGAACTAGTAAATACGCAGTATTTT. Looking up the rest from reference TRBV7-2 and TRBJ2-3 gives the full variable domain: GAGVSQSPSNKVTEKGKDVELRCDPISGHTALYWYRQSLGQGLEFLIYFQGNSAPDKSGLPSDRFSAERTGGSVSTLTIQRTQQEDSAVYLCASSSELVNTQYFGPGTRLTVL.

The CDR3 coding sequence is TGTGCCAGTTCTTTGGGAGCAATGAACACTGAAGCTTTCTTT. It specifies CASSLGAMNTEAFF. This rearrangement joins TRBV19 to TRBJ1-1; D unresolved. Trimming pared 8 bases from V and 0 bases from J, leaving 13 bases between. Germline assignment: CDR1 LNHDA and CDR2 SQIVND (reference sequence). CDR3 length: 14 residues.

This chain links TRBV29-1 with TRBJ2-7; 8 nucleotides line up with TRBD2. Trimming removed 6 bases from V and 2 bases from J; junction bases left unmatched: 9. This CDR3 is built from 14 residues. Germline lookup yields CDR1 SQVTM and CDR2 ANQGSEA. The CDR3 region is CSVHGLAGTYEQYF. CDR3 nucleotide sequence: TGCAGCGTACACGGGCTAGCGGGTACCTACGAGCAGTACTTC.

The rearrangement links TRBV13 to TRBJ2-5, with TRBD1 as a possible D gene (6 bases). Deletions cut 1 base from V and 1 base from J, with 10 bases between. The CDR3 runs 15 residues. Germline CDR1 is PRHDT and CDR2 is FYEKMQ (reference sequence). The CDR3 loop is CASSLERQVQETQYF. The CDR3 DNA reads TGTGCCAGCAGCTTAGAACGACAGGTCCAAGAGACCCAGTACTTC.

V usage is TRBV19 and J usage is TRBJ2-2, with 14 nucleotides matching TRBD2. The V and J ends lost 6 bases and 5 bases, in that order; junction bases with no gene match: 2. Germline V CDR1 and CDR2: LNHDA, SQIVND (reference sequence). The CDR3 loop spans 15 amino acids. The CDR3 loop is CASSGLAGGTGELFF. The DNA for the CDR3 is TGTGCCAGTAGCGGACTAGCGGGAGGAACCGGGGAGCTGTTTTTT. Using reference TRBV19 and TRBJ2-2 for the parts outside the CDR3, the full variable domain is DGGITQSPKYLFRKEGQNVTLSCEQNLNHDAMYWYRQDPGQGLRLIYYSQIVNDFQKGDIAEGYSVSREKKESFPLTVTSAQKNPTAFYLCASSGLAGGTGELFFGEGSRLTVL.

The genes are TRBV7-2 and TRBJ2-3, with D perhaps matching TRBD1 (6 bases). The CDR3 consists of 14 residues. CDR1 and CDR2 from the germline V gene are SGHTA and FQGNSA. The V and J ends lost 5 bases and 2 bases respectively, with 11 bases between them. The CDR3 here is CASSRTETTDTQYF. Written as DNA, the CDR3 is TGTGCCAGCAGCCGGACAGAGACCACAGATACGCAGTATTTT.

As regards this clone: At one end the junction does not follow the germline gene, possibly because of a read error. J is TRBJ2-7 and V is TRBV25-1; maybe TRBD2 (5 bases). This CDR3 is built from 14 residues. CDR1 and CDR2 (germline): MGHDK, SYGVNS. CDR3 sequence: CASSLPGSNYEQYF. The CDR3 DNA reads TGTGCCAGCTCACTACCGGGATCAAACTACGAGCAGTATTTC.

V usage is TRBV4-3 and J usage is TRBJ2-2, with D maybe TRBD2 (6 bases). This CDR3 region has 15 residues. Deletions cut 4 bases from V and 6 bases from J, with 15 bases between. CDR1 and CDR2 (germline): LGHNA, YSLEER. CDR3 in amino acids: CASSLSREFSGELFF. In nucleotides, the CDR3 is TGCGCCAGCAGCCTCTCCCGGGAGTTCTCCGGGGAGCTGTTTTTT.

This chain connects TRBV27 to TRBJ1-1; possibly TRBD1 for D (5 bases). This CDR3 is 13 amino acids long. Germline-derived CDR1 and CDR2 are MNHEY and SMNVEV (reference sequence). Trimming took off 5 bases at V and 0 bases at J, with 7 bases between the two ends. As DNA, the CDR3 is TGTGCCAGCAGTGCGGACATGAACACTGAAGCTTTCTTT. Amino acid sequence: CASSADMNTEAFF.

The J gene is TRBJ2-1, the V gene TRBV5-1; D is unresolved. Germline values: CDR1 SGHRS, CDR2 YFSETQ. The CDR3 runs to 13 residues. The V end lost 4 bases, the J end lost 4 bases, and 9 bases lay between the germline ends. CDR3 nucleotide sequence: TGCGCCAGCAGCCTCACCTATTACAATGAGCAGTTCTTC. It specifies CASSLTYYNEQFF.

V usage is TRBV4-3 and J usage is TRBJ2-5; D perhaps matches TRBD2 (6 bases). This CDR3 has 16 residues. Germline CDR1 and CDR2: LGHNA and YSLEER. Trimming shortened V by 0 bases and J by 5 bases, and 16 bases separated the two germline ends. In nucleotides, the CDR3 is TGCGCCAGCAGCCAAGAAATCGCGGGAAGCGACGAGACCCAGTACTTC. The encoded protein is CASSQEIAGSDETQYF.

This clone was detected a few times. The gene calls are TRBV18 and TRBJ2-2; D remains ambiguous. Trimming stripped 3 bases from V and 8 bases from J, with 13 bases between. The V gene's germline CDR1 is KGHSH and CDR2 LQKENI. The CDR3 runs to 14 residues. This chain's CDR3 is CASSPRPAGGELFF. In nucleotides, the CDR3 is TGTGCCAGCTCACCGAGACCCGCCGGGGGGGAGCTGTTTTTT.

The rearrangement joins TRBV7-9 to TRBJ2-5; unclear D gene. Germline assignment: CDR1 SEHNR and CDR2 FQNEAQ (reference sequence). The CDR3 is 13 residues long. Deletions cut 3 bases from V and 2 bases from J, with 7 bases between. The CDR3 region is CASSFLEQETQYF. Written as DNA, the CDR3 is TGTGCCAGCAGCTTTCTGGAGCAAGAGACCCAGTACTTC.